These T cell receptor beta chains were read from a single sample in a study of cytomegalovirus exposure and HLA in healthy donors. Sequencing was performed with immunoSEQ multiplex PCR; in TCRdb, only in-frame clones are kept and a portion is missing. The table includes 160,000 or so clones, approximately 78% detected once. What was sequenced was PBMCs. These receptors came from a male donor in good health and CMV-seronegative. Both conserved end residues are part of each CDR3. D genes are given only for firm matches. For some rows the clone size is stated as once, few or many, or as a class when expanded; others skip it.

D gene,V gene,clone size,J gene,CDR3 protein,CDR3 DNA
NA,TRBV7-9,NA,TRBJ2-2,CASSLDLQIWQRGTGELFF,TGTGCCAGCAGCTTAGATTTACAGATTTGGCAAAGGGGCACCGGGGAGCTGTTTTTT
TRBD2,TRBV5-1,NA,TRBJ2-1,CASSTRGLAGAYNEQFF,TGCGCCAGCAGCACCCGTGGACTAGCGGGAGCGTACAATGAGCAGTTCTTC
NA,TRBV7-9,few,TRBJ2-2,CASSTSPGQNTGELFF,TGTGCCAGCAGCACCTCCCCGGGACAGAACACCGGGGAGCTGTTTTTT
NA,TRBV7-3,NA,TRBJ2-1,CASSADSSDNEQFF,TGTGCCAGCAGCGCTGACAGTTCTGACAATGAGCAGTTCTTC
NA,TRBV6-6,NA,TRBJ2-1,CASSSGTTNEQFF,TGTGCCAGCAGCTCCGGGACAACAAATGAGCAGTTCTTC
TRBD2,TRBV4-3,NA,TRBJ2-3,CASSQDNGGGGDTQYF,TGCGCCAGCAGCCAAGATAATGGCGGGGGTGGAGATACGCAGTATTTT
TRBD1,TRBV6-4,few,TRBJ1-2,CASSLGTGGNYGYTF,TGTGCCAGCAGTCTAGGGACAGGGGGCAACTATGGCTACACCTTC
TRBD2,TRBV7-3,NA,TRBJ2-3,CASSTLAGGGDTQYF,TGTGCCAGCAGCACCCTAGCGGGAGGTGGAGATACGCAGTATTTT
NA,TRBV18,NA,TRBJ1-2,CASSPSGFWRGYTF,TGTGCCAGCTCACCTTCGGGGTTTTGGAGAGGCTACACCTTC
NA,TRBV18,NA,TRBJ1-2,CASSPLPHGVEVGATF,TGTGCCAGCTCACCACTTCCACACGGTGTAGAAGTTGGGGCCACCTTC
NA,TRBV27,NA,TRBJ1-1,CASSTDSDTEAFF,TGTGCCAGCAGCACCGACAGCGACACTGAAGCTTTCTTT
NA,TRBV29-1,NA,TRBJ2-7,CSVVGRGGEQYF,TGCAGCGTTGTTGGCAGGGGCGGCGAGCAGTACTTC
NA,TRBV20-1,NA,TRBJ2-3,CSVHTDTQYF,TGCAGTGTTCACACAGATACGCAGTATTTT
NA,TRBV28,NA,TRBJ2-2,CASSSITGELFF,TGTGCCAGCAGTTCTATCACCGGGGAGCTGTTTTTT
NA,TRBV4-1,once,TRBJ1-5,CASTWTDDNSNQPQHF,TGCGCCAGCACATGGACAGATGATAATAGCAATCAGCCCCAGCATTTT
TRBD1,TRBV7-9,NA,TRBJ1-1,CASSFAGGTEAFF,TGTGCCAGCAGCTTCGCAGGGGGCACTGAAGCTTTCTTT
TRBD2,TRBV27,once,TRBJ2-3,CASSLYRSSGSLGDTQYF,TGTGCCAGCAGTTTATATCGTTCTAGCGGGAGTTTAGGAGATACGCAGTATTTT